This T cell receptor beta chain was documented in a study of technical replicates of blood from four donors. TCRdb keeps only in-frame clones here, not all; method: immunoSEQ multiplex PCR. This sample yields approximately 73,000 clones, of which 85% to 95% are seen a single time; more than 0.3% belongs to the top ten. Sequenced input: T cells isolated from PBMCs. This clonotype was obtained from a human donor in good health.

The CDR3, as DNA: TGTGCCAGCAGCGAAAACAGGGTTTTAGGCACAGATACGCAGTATTTT. Translated, it gives CASSENRVLGTDTQYF. The genes are TRBV7-7 and TRBJ2-3; D is perhaps TRBD1 (6 bases). The CDR3 contains 16 residues. Germline assignment: CDR1 SSHAT and CDR2 FNYEAQ (reference sequence). Trimming removed 5 bases at V and 1 base at J, with 16 bases between. The whole variable domain, remainder taken from reference TRBV7-7 and TRBJ2-3, is GAGVSQSPRYKVTKRGQDVTLRCDPISSHATLYWYQQALGQGPEFLTYFNYEAQPDKSGLPSDRFSAERPEGSISTLTIQRTEQRDSAMYRCASSENRVLGTDTQYFGPGTRLTVL.